The clone carrying this TCR beta chain was recorded only once. The antigen remains unidentified. Among the 110 or so subjects of the validation cohort, separate from the approximately 660-subject first cohort, were the donors. The sample originates from a study of cytomegalovirus exposure and HLA in healthy donors. Study results and limitations: Three CMV-associated chains proved CMV antigen-specific in vitro.

Clones were read by immunoSEQ multiplex PCR, and TCRdb kept only the in-frame ones, dropping some. Of under 250,000 clones in the sample, roughly 87% were seen once. Sequencing was performed on PBMCs. The clonotype comes from a young man in good health and CMV-seropositive.

The CDR3 DNA is TGCGCCAGCAGCTTGGGGACAGGGGACGAAGGGGAGCTGTTTTTT. Its translation is CASSLGTGDEGELFF. This rearrangement joins TRBV5-1 to TRBJ2-2; 9 bases fit TRBD1. The CDR3 consists of 15 residues. V shed 0 bases and J 8 bases; nucleotides not matched to a gene: 5. CDR1 SGHRS and CDR2 YFSETQ come from the germline V gene. Complete variable domain (other parts from reference TRBV5-1 and TRBJ2-2): KAGVTQTPRYLIKTRGQQVTLSCSPISGHRSVSWYQQTPGQGLQFLFEYFSETQRNKGNFPGRFSGRQFSNSRSEMNVSTLELGDSALYLCASSLGTGDEGELFFGEGSRLTVL.